Presented here are 5 T cell receptor beta chains from one specimen sequenced in a study of a mutant IDH1 vaccine in newly diagnosed glioma. The antigens for these receptors are not known. Specified time point: week 47, end of study. Every single dose of the vaccine, 300 ug of mutant IDH1 20-mer peptide, came with topical imiquimod. The method was immunoSEQ multiplex PCR; TCRdb's version includes in-frame clones alone and lacks a portion of them. The sample lists about 24,000 clones; around 80% were seen once. The input for sequencing was PBMCs, taken from a glioma patient whose treatment included an IDH1 peptide vaccine. The source is a man in his forties with glioma. Some clones in this sample may be carry-over from other donors' samples.

The genes are TRBV5-1 and TRBJ2-3; the D gene is possibly TRBD2 (7 bases). CDR1 SGHRS and CDR2 YFSETQ come from the germline V gene. The ends were cut back, 4 bases at V and 6 bases at J, with 15 bases in the middle. The CDR3 extends over 14 amino acids. This chain's CDR3 is CASSPEGGGDTQYF. For the CDR3, the DNA is TGCGCCAGCAGCCCGGAGGGGGGGGGTGATACGCAGTATTTT. The full variable domain, completed using reference TRBV5-1 and TRBJ2-3, is KAGVTQTPRYLIKTRGQQVTLSCSPISGHRSVSWYQQTPGQGLQFLFEYFSETQRNKGNFPGRFSGRQFSNSRSEMNVSTLELGDSALYLCASSPEGGGDTQYFGPGTRLTVL.

V and J are TRBV5-6 and TRBJ1-4; TRBD1 is a possible D gene (5 bases). The CDR3 loop spans 16 amino acids. Germline CDR1 is SGHDT and CDR2 is YYEEEE. V lost 2 bases and J lost 7, with 18 bases in between. CDR3 sequence: CASSFITGGASEKLFF. The CDR3 bases are TGTGCCAGCAGCTTTATTACAGGAGGGGCGAGTGAAAAACTGTTTTTT.

V usage is TRBV5-1 and J usage is TRBJ1-3; perhaps TRBD1 as D (5 bases). V was pared by 4 bases and J by 3 bases, with 17 bases between. The CDR3 totals 16 residues. Germline V gene lookup returns CDR1 SGHRS and CDR2 YFSETQ. DNA for the CDR3: TGCGCCAGCAGCGCCGCGGTGGGGGAAGGTGGAAACACCATATATTTT. It specifies CASSAAVGEGGNTIYF.

The rearrangement uses TRBV6-6 and TRBJ2-3, with 11 bases lining up with TRBD2. Germline assignment: CDR1 MNHNY and CDR2 SVGAGI (reference sequence). The CDR3 has 14 amino acids. V gave up 6 bases and J gave up 7 bases; unmatched junction bases: 6. The CDR3 sequence: CASSIAGGQNTQYF. For the CDR3, the DNA is TGTGCCAGCAGCATAGCGGGGGGGCAAAATACGCAGTATTTT.

The V call is TRBV25-1, the J call TRBJ2-7, with D possibly matching TRBD1 (5 bases). The CDR3 spans 15 residues. Trimming took 5 bases from V and 2 from J, leaving 16 bases between them. Germline V CDR1 and CDR2: MGHDK, SYGVNS. The CDR3 is CASSSSFRQTYEQYF. The CDR3 coding sequence is TGTGCCAGCAGTTCGTCCTTCAGACAGACCTACGAGCAGTACTTC.